This passage covers 9 T cell receptor beta chains from one sample sequenced in a study of TIL therapy for anti-PD-1-resistant metastatic lung cancer. Time point in this sample: pre-treatment sample, taken before nivolumab and TIL therapy. The immunoSEQ assay was v3. TCRdb's copy holds only in-frame clones and misses some; the assay was immunoSEQ multiplex PCR. The profile covers tens of thousands of clones, with 70% to 85% appearing a single time and more than 12% taken by the ten largest. Here the sequenced sample was blood, taken at baseline. These receptors originate from a man between 65 and 79 years old with non-small cell lung cancer.

The chain has TRBV7-2 and TRBJ2-1; tentatively, D is TRBD1 or TRBD2 (5 bases each). V was clipped by 3 bases and J by 7 bases, with 13 bases between them. The CDR3 is made up of 14 amino acids. Germline V gene lookup returns CDR1 SGHTA and CDR2 FQGNSA. The CDR3 loop reads CASSLGRNTNEQFF. The CDR3 coding sequence is TGTGCCAGCAGCTTGGGACGAAACACTAATGAGCAGTTCTTC.

V gene TRBV7-8 combines with J gene TRBJ2-3; D unresolved. In germline, CDR1 is SGHVS, CDR2 FQNEAQ. V lost 3 bases to trimming and J lost 6 bases, with 7 bases between them. The CDR3 sequence is 12 residues long. The CDR3, as DNA: TGTGCCAGCAGCTTGAAGACCGATACGCAGTATTTT. It is translated as CASSLKTDTQYF.

This clone was seen only a few times. The rearrangement links TRBV28 to TRBJ1-5; D is uncertain. The CDR3 spans 16 residues. The germline V gene encodes CDR1 MDHEN and CDR2 SYDVKM. V shed 4 bases and J shed 5 bases, with 18 bases lying between them. The CDR3 DNA reads as TGTGCCAGCAGTTCCCACGCCACCCAGAGGGATCAGCCCCAGCATTTT. It specifies CASSSHATQRDQPQHF.

V gene TRBV9 combines with J gene TRBJ1-5; 10 positions match TRBD1. This CDR3 contains 14 residues. Trimming cost V 3 bases and J 6 bases; bases outside gene matches: 3. Germline V gene lookup returns CDR1 SGDLS and CDR2 YYNGEE. The CDR3 is CASSGQGAVQPQHF. The CDR3 bases are TGTGCCAGCAGCGGACAGGGGGCTGTTCAGCCCCAGCATTTT.

The chain combines TRBV18 with TRBJ2-1, with D hard to call. Germline values: CDR1 KGHSH, CDR2 LQKENI. Trimming took 2 bases from V and 10 from J, leaving 9 bases between them. There are 12 residues in the CDR3. The CDR3 sequence is CASSPVGWEQFF. CDR3 DNA sequence: TGTGCCAGCTCACCAGTGGGGTGGGAGCAGTTCTTC.

This chain uses TRBV9 with TRBJ1-3; D uncertain. The CDR3 extends over 14 amino acids. V was pared by 0 bases and J by 0 bases, with 4 bases between. Germline lookup yields CDR1 SGDLS and CDR2 YYNGEE. In DNA form, the CDR3 reads TGTGCCAGCAGCGTAGCGGACTCTGGAAACACCATATATTTT. Its protein product is CASSVADSGNTIYF. Full variable domain (missing parts from reference TRBV9 and TRBJ1-3): DSGVTQTPKHLITATGQRVTLRCSPRSGDLSVYWYQQSLDQGLQFLIQYYNGEERAKGNILERFSAQQFPDLHSELNLSSLELGDSALYFCASSVADSGNTIYFGEGSWLTVV.

The chain uses TRBV27 and TRBJ1-5, with D unresolved. This CDR3 region has 15 residues. Germline loops: CDR1 MNHEY, CDR2 SMNVEV (reference sequence). Trimming removed 3 bases at V and 2 bases at J, with 11 bases between. The CDR3 reads CASSFSSIGNQPQHF. CDR3 sequence (DNA): TGTGCCAGCAGTTTCTCTAGTATCGGCAATCAGCCCCAGCATTTT.

This clone was observed once. The J gene is TRBJ2-1, the V gene TRBV19, with 8 bases lining up with TRBD2. Looked up from germline, CDR1 is LNHDA and CDR2 is SQIVND (reference sequence). V dropped 5 bases and J dropped 5; count of bases not matched to a gene: 8. This CDR3 has 15 residues. The CDR3 region is CASSSPGLDHNEQFF. The CDR3 coding sequence is TGTGCCAGTAGTTCCCCGGGACTAGACCACAATGAGCAGTTCTTC.

This chain joins TRBV5-4 and TRBJ2-1; TRBD2 matches 14 bases. Germline V gene sequence: CDR1 SGHNT, CDR2 YYREEE (reference sequence). CDR3 length equals 19 residues. V was pared by 2 bases and J by 0 bases, with 7 bases of the junction left unmatched. Written as DNA, the CDR3 is TGTGCCAGCAGCTTAAAGCCGGGACTAGCGGGAGCCTCCTACAATGAGCAGTTCTTC. It encodes CASSLKPGLAGASYNEQFF.